This T cell receptor (beta chain) derives from a study of cytomegalovirus exposure and HLA in healthy donors (dated by TCRdb to between 2016 and 2019). The study in broad terms: According to an earlier analysis of 587 of the donors, about 179 million T cells yielded 120 million or so unique TCR beta sequences and about 300 Gb of sequence data. The study aimed to test whether signatures of past pathogen exposure could be identified by cataloging public T cell receptors. HLA typing covered class I and class II loci at four-digit resolution. To decide whether each TCR beta V gene segment behaved as functional or pseudogenic, an earlier analysis of some 600 of the donors relied on high-throughput TCR beta sequencing. Rather than using new phenotypic data, the later analysis identified candidate immune exposures from TCR beta sequences and from how often those sequences occurred across donors. Typing coverage differed by locus: A, B, C, DRB1 and DQB1 were typed in about 620-630 donors, DQA1 in about 510, DPA1 in 600 to 610, and DPB1 in 450 to 480. Roughly 300 gigabases of sequencing data and approximately 85 million unique TCR sequences were included in an early release covering roughly 600 HLA-typed donors. Four to six DR-DQ haplotypes were handled as single units for association and clustering, since linkage in the cohort was strong. Using immunosequencing, the study profiled T cell repertoires from about 620 subjects and related those repertoires to cytomegalovirus serostatus. A separate validation cohort of roughly 110 different subjects was used in addition to the approximately 670-subject first cohort. All discovery cohort repertoires had been generated on a single sequencing platform. Of the approximately 370 genotyped donors, approximately 81% were placed in the genetic ancestry cluster associated with self-reported Caucasian donors. Among some 410 genotyped donors of the cohort, an average of approximately 230,000 unique TCR beta nucleotide sequences were sequenced per donor, approximately 20% of them non-productive. A later analysis re-analyzed previously published TCR beta repertoires from roughly 630 donors and added high-resolution HLA genotyping to study TCR occurrence patterns. A later genetic analysis took genome-wide SNP genotypes for about three fifths of the roughly 700 donors and used that subset as a discovery cohort. To predict cytomegalovirus infection status, the study brought together high-throughput TCR immunosequencing, statistical association of individual TCRs with disease status, and machine learning. Donor age, sex, ethnicity and CMV serostatus were collected together with the repertoire data.

The CDR3 covers 14 residues, taking in both the cysteine and the phenylalanine. CDR3 DNA is the only sequence kept; it has 42 bases, read in frame from the first base. V lost 5 bases and J lost 2 bases, and the count of bases not matched to a germline gene is 4. In the germline V gene, CDR1 corresponds to SGHDN and CDR2 to FVKESK. To note about this clone: The specificity of this receptor is unknown. No base qualities exist here, and no much larger clone lies one base off it.

The cohort was made up of approximately 700 healthy bone marrow donors. At the time of sampling, all cohort members were nominally healthy, though unrecorded immune exposures were likely present. The donor was CMV seropositive and belonged to the group of about 290 seropositive cohort members. A peripheral blood sample was collected from each donor, and TCR beta sequencing was performed on peripheral blood mononuclear cells. Genomic DNA was extracted from the blood cell samples with the Qiagen DNeasy Blood Extraction Kit. The library was obtained by the immunoSEQ multiplex PCR assay. A mixture of 60 forward primers for TCR Vbeta segments and 13 reverse primers for TCR Jbeta segments was used in the multiplex PCR. A multiplex PCR assay on genomic DNA amplified the CDR3 region of rearranged TCR beta genes. On the Illumina HiSeq System, the amplified TCR beta libraries were sequenced as 87-base-pair reads. In the source study's methods: Across the 670 or so repertoires, a later analysis counted approximately 75 million unique TCR beta chains, some 11 million of which were shared by at least two donors. A nearest-neighbor algorithm error-corrected the raw reads and collapsed the reads into unique sequences, merging closely related sequences to remove PCR and sequencing errors. CDR3 sequences were aligned to IMGT reference sequences to assign V, D and J gene segments. For a sequence to be retained, a match of at least six nucleotides to both a V gene segment and a J gene segment was required. A rearrangement counted as productive if the CDR3 had no stop codons and remained in frame with V and J, and every other rearrangement counted as non-productive. Following IMGT convention, CDR3 was defined as the stretch from the second conserved V-encoded cysteine to the conserved J-encoded phenylalanine. Sequences without an unambiguous match to a single V gene segment were excluded from the earlier analysis of 587 of the donors. In an earlier analysis of some 590 of the donors, V segments were called functional above 56.7% productive rearrangements and were called segregating when the between-donor standard deviation exceeded 5%. A statistical classification framework was developed to diagnose cytomegalovirus status using the catalog of TCR beta chain sequences. V and J gene assignment, in a later analysis, came from comparing TCR nucleotide sequences with IMGT/GENE-DB human TR gene sequences. In a later analysis, CDR3 sequences and most-parsimonious VDJ recombination scenarios were assigned using the TCRdist pipeline. In a later analysis, each TCR beta chain was defined by its CDR3 amino acid sequence together with its V-gene family, and reads lacking a unique V-gene family were excluded. To address suspected cross-contamination and a sequencing artifact, a later analysis removed several hundred highly shared, low-generation-probability nucleotide sequences. In a later analysis, a clonal expansion index was calculated for each public chain from normalized within-repertoire ranks of inferred template counts. A later analysis computed generation probabilities with a VDJ recombination model fitted to out-of-frame rearrangements, and checked the results against IGoR. In a later analysis, hypergeometric tests were used to score TCR-TCR, TCR-HLA and TCR-CMV co-occurrence, with a repertoire-size bias correction applied to TCR pairs. In a later analysis, false discovery rates were estimated by permuting HLA or CMV assignments 20 times. In a later analysis, co-occurring TCRs were grouped with DBSCAN, and TCRdist sequence similarity was added when clustering was performed within HLA-allele-positive subsets. Co-occurrence clustering excluded repertoires with fewer than 30,000 or more than 120,000 public chains, plus five with anomalous nucleotide sharing. In TCRdb, the immuneACCESS table is reduced to in-frame sequences with V and J assigned. These tables do not hold every clone; where another copy was compared, an unresolved V gene accounts for under half, and the others remain unexplained. The V and J calls and the clone size are those of that table, but D and trimming were determined from the DNA. In this sample the table shows fewer than 110,000 clones, less than 85% of which occur a single time. The top ten hold less than 15% of the sample.

The paper's findings and limits, for the study overall: Because HLA typing was missing for some donors at each locus, association tests included only the typed subset. Assigning TCR associations to individual alleles was difficult when HLA alleles, especially DR and DQ, strongly co-occurred. A later analysis associated about 18,000 TCR beta sequences with specific HLA alleles at a false discovery rate of 0.05. In a later analysis, HLA-associated TCR beta chains were found to be more clonally expanded and to have lower generation probabilities than equally common non-associated chains. A further reported finding was that TCR beta sequences accurately predicted the HLA-A and HLA-B alleles for most subjects in the first cohort. The earlier analysis of 587 of the donors excluded about 16 rarely observed V segments, including chromosome 9 orphons, because counts were too low. The cohort was sequenced for TCR beta chains only, and without alpha or paired-chain data the features that could be detected were limited. In a later analysis, most CMV-associated TCR beta chains were found to appear HLA-restricted, with HLA associations seemingly driven largely by CMV exposure. The authors suggested that the approach could potentially be generalized to other disease states and immunological phenotypes. The study listed approximately 150 TCR beta chains as associated with cytomegalovirus. Some IMGT-functional V segments, including TRBV6-2 and TRBV6-3, could not be told apart with the 87-base-pair reads, so those segments were excluded. A later analysis reported that several top co-occurrence clusters appeared linked to parvovirus B19, influenza, CMV and Epstein-Barr virus. In an earlier analysis of about 540 of the donors, most TCR beta V segments were observed in productive rearrangements about 87% or about 30% of the time, broadly matching IMGT annotations. Linkage disequilibrium might explain the correlated functional status among segregating V segments, but an unknown experimental factor could not be excluded. Across donors, most TCR sequences were observed very rarely, whereas some public TCRs were present in many individuals. A cluster of highly shared sequence variants was judged likely to represent a technical artifact of the sequencing pipeline. Compared with the roughly 710-donor mean, donors in an Asian-associated ancestry cluster had fewer N-insertions in productive TCRs, according to a later genetic analysis. Cytomegalovirus status was reported to be diagnosed by the classifier with high specificity and sensitivity in both the original and validation cohorts. The only immune exposure information available for the cohort was CMV serostatus. A later genetic analysis associated a missense DCLRE1C variant with V-gene and J-gene trimming of TCR beta chains, and an independent cohort replicated the association. Sequencing depth was assumed to be roughly uniform across donors in the presence/absence analyses, though that assumption may not hold. Three of the identified cytomegalovirus-associated TCR beta chains were confirmed in vitro to be specific for cytomegalovirus antigens. In a later analysis, TCR association rates were found to vary across HLA loci, with the most associated TCRs seen for DRB1 alleles and the fewest for HLA-C alleles.

This receptor chain uses TRBV14 and TRBJ2-5, and TRBD1 matches 8 of the central bases. Sequencing was done on a sample of PBMCs. The receptor was isolated from a woman in her thirties or forties in good health and CMV-seropositive. The nucleotides are TGTGCCAGCAGCGCCCGGACAGGGCAAGAGACCCAGTACTTC. Its product reads: CASSARTGQETQYF. The variable domain in full, with residues beyond the CDR3 obtained from the reference TRBV14 and TRBJ2-5 genes, is EAGVTQFPSHSVIEKGQTVTLRCDPISGHDNLYWYRRVMGKEIKFLLHFVKESKQDESGMPNNRFLAERTGGTYSTLKVQPAELEDSGVYFCASSARTGQETQYFGPGTRLLVL.